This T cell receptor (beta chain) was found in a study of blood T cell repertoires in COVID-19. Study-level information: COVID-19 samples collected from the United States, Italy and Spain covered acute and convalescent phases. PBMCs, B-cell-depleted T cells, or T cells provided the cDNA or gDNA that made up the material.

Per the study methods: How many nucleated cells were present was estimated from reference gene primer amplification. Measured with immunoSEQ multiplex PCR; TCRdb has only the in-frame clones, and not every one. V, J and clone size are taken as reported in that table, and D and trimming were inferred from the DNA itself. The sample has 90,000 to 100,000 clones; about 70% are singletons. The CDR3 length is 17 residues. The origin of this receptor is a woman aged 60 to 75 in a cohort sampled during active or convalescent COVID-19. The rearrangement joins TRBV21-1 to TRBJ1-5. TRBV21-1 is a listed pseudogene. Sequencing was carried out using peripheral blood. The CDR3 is CASSPGGGLISNQPQHF. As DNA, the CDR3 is TGTGCCAGCAGCCCGGGAGGAGGACTTATTAGCAATCAGCCCCAGCATTTT.